The clone carrying this TCR beta chain was seen repeatedly, ten times or more. TCRdb keeps only in-frame clones here, not all; method: immunoSEQ multiplex PCR. Here the sample spans about 270,000 clones, about 89% being singletons. Germline V gives CDR1 SGHNT, CDR2 YYREEE (reference sequence). The CDR3 loop spans 16 amino acids. The ends lost 4 bases at V and 5 bases at J; junction bases unmatched: 10. Allocation to cohorts depended on clinical history reported by the participants. The sample originates from a study of blood T cell repertoires in COVID-19. Sequenced material: PBMCs or T cells enriched from blood (not recorded which). This clonotype was obtained from a woman between 18 and 29 years old who had recovered from COVID-19. V and J are TRBV5-4 and TRBJ2-5; 11 bases line up with TRBD2. The CDR3 DNA reads as TGTGCCAGCAGCCTCGGTAGCGGGAGGGCTCGGGAGACCCAGTACTTC. It codes for CASSLGSGRARETQYF.